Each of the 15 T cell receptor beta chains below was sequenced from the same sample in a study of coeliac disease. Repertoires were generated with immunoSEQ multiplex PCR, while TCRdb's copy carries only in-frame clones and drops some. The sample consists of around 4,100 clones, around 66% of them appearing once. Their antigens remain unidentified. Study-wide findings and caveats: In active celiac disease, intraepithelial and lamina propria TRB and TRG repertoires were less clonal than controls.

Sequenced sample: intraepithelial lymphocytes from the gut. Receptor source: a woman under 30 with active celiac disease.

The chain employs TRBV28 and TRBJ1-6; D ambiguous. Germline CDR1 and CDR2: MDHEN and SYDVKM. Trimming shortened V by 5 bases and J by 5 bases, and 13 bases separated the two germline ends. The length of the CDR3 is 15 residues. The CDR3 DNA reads TGTGCCAGCAGTCGACCGGGAGGACATAATTCACCCCTCCACTTT. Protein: CASSRPGGHNSPLHF.

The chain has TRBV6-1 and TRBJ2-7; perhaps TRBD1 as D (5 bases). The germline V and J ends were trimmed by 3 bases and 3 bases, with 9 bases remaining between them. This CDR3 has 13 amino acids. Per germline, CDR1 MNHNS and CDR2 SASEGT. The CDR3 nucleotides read TGTGCCAGCAGTGAGGGGCTGAACTACGAGCAGTACGTC. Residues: CASSEGLNYEQYV.

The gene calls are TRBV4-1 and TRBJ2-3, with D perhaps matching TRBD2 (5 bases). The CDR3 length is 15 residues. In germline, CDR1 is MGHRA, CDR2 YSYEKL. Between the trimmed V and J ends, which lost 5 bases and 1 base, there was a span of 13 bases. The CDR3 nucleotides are TGCGCCAGCAGCGAAACTAGTCATGGCACAGATACGCAGTATTTT. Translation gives CASSETSHGTDTQYF.

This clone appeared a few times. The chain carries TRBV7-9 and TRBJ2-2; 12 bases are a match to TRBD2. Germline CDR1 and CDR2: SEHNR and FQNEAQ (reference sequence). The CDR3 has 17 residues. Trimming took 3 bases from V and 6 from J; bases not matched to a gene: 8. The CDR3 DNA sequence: TGTGCCAGCAGCTTCGCGCTAGCGGGGGGGCCGTCCGGGGAGCTGTTTTTT. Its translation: CASSFALAGGPSGELFF.

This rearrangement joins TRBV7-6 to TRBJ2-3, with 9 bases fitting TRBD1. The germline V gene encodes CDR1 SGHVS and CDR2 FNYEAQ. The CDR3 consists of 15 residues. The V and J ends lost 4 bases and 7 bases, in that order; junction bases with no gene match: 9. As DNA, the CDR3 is TGTGCCAGCAGCTACAAACCGGGACAGGGTAATACGCAGTATTTT. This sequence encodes CASSYKPGQGNTQYF.

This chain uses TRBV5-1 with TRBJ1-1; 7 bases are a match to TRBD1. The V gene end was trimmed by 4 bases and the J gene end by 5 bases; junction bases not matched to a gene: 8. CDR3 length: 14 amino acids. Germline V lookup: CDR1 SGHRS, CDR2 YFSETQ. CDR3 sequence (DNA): TGCGCCAGCAGCCCCAGGACAGGCTCGACTGAAGCTTTCTTT. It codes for CASSPRTGSTEAFF.

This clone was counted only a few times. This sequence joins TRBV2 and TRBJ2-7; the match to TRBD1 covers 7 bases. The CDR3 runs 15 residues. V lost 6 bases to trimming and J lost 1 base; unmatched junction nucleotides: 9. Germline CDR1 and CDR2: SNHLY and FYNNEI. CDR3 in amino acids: CASSGYRGLSYEQYV. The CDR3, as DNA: TGTGCCAGCAGCGGATACAGGGGCCTTTCCTACGAGCAGTACGTC.

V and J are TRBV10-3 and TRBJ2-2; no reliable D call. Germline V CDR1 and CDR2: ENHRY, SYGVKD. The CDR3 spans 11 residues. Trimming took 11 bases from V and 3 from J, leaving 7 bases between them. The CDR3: CAAYDTGELFF. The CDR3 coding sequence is TGTGCCGCCTACGACACCGGGGAGCTGTTTTTT.

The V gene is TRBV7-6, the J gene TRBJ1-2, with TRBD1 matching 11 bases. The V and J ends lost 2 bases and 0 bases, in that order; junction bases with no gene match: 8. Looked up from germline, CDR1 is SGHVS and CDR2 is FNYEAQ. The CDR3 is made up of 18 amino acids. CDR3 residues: CASSLRTGGALTNYGYTF. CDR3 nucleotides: TGTGCCAGCAGCTTACGGACAGGGGGCGCCTTAACTAACTATGGCTACACCTTC.

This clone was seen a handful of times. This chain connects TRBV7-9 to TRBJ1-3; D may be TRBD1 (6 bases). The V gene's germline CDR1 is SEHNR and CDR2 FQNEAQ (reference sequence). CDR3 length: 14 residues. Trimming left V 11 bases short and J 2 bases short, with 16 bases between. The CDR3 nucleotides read TGTGCCGGTGATCGACAGGCCCCTGGAAACACCATATATTTT. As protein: CAGDRQAPGNTIYF.

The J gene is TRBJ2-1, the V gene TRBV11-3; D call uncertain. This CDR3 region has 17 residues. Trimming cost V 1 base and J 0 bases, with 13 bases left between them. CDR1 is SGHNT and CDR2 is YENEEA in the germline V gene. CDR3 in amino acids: CASSLATLWSSYNEQFF. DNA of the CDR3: TGTGCCAGCAGCTTAGCCACACTATGGAGCTCCTACAATGAGCAGTTCTTC.

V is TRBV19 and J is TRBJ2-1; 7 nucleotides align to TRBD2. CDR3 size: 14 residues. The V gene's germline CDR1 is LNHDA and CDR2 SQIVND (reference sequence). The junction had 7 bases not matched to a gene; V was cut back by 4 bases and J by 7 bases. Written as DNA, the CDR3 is TGTGCCAGTAGTAGGGAGGGGTTCCGGAATGAGCAGTTCTTC. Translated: CASSREGFRNEQFF.

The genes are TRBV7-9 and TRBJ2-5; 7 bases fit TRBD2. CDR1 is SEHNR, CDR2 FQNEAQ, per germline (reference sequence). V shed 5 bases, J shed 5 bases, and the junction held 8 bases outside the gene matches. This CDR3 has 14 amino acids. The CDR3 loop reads CASSPLGAGETQYF. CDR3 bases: TGTGCCAGCAGCCCCTTGGGAGCGGGGGAGACCCAGTACTTC. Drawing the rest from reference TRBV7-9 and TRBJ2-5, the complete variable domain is DTGVSQNPRHKITKRGQNVTFRCDPISEHNRLYWYRQTLGQGPEFLTYFQNEAQLEKSRLLSDRFSAERPKGSFSTLEIQRTEQGDSAMYLCASSPLGAGETQYFGPGTRLLVL.

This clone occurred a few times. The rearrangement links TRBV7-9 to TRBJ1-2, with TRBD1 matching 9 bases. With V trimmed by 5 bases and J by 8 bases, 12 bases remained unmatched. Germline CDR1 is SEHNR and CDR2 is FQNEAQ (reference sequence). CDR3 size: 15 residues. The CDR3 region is CASSIPGQGRSGYTF. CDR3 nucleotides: TGTGCCAGCAGCATTCCGGGACAGGGAAGGTCCGGCTACACCTTC.

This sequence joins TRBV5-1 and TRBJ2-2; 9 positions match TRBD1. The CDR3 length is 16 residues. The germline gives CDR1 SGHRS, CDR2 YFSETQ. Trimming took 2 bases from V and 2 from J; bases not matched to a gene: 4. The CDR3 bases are TGCGCCAGCAGCTTACAGGGGGCGGACAACACCGGGGAGCTGTTTTTT. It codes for CASSLQGADNTGELFF.